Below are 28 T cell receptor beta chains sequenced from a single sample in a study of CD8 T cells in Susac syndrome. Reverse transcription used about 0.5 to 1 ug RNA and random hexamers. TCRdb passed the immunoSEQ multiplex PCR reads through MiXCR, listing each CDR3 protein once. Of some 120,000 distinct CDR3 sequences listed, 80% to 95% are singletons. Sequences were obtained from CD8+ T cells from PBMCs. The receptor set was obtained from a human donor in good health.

The CDR3 DNA follows: TGCAGCGTTGAAGAAGTAGGATCACATGGCTACACCTTC. Translation gives CSVEEVGSHGYTF. This chain uses TRBV29-1 with TRBJ1-2; D unresolved. Per germline, CDR1 SQVTM and CDR2 ANQGSEA. The CDR3 runs to 13 residues. V lost 0 bases, J lost 6 bases, and 11 bases lay in between. Using reference TRBV29-1 and TRBJ1-2 for the parts outside the CDR3, the full variable domain is SAVISQKPSRDICQRGTSLTIQCQVDSQVTMMFWYRQQPGQSLTLIATANQGSEATYESGFVIDKFPISRPNLTFSTLTVSNMSPEDSSIYLCSVEEVGSHGYTFGSGTRLTVV.

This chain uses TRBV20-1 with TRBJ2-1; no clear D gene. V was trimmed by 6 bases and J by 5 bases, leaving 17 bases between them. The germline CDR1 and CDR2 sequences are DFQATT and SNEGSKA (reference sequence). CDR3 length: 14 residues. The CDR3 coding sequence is TGCAGTGCCAAGAGGTCTCTGGGGAACAATGAGCAGTTCTTC. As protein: CSAKRSLGNNEQFF.

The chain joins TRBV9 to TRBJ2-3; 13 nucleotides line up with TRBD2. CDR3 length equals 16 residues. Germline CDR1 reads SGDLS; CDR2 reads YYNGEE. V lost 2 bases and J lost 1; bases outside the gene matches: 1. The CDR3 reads CASSVGLAGGTDTQYF. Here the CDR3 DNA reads TGTGCCAGCAGCGTCGGACTAGCGGGGGGCACAGATACGCAGTATTTT. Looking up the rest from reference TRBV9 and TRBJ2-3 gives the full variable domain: DSGVTQTPKHLITATGQRVTLRCSPRSGDLSVYWYQQSLDQGLQFLIQYYNGEERAKGNILERFSAQQFPDLHSELNLSSLELGDSALYFCASSVGLAGGTDTQYFGPGTRLTVL.

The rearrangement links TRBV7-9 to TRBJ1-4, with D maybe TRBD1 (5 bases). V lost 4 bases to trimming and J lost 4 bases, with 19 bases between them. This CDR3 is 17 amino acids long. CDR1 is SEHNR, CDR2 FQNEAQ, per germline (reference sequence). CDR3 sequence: CASSSIQGPQNNEKLFF. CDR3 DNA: TGTGCCAGCAGCTCGATCCAGGGACCCCAGAATAATGAAAAACTGTTTTTT. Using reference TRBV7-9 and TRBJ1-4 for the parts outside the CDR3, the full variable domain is DTGVSQNPRHKITKRGQNVTFRCDPISEHNRLYWYRQTLGQGPEFLTYFQNEAQLEKSRLLSDRFSAERPKGSFSTLEIQRTEQGDSAMYLCASSSIQGPQNNEKLFFGSGTQLSVL.

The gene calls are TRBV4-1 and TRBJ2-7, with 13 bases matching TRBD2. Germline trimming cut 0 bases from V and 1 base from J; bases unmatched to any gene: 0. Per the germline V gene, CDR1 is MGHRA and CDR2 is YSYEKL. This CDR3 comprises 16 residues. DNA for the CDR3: TGCGCCAGCAGCCAAGAGGGACTAGCGGGATCCTACGAGCAGTACTTC. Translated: CASSQEGLAGSYEQYF.

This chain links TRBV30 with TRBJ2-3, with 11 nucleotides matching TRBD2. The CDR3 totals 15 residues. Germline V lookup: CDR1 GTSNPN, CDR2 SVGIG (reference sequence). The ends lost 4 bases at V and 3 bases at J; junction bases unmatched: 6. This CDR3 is CAWKWASGRTDTQYF. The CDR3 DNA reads TGTGCCTGGAAATGGGCTAGCGGGAGGACAGATACGCAGTATTTT.

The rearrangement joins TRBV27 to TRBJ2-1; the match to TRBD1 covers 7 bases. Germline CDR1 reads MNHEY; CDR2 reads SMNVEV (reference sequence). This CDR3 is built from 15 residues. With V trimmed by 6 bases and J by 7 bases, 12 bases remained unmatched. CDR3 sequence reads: CASSVPGQRRNEQFF. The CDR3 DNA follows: TGTGCCAGCAGCGTGCCGGGACAGAGAAGAAATGAGCAGTTCTTC.

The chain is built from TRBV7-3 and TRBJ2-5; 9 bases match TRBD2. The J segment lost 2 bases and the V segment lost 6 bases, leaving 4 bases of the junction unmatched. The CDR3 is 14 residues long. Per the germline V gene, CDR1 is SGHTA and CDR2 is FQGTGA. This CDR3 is CASSLAGAQETQYF. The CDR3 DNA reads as TGTGCCAGCAGTTTAGCGGGGGCACAAGAGACCCAGTACTTC.

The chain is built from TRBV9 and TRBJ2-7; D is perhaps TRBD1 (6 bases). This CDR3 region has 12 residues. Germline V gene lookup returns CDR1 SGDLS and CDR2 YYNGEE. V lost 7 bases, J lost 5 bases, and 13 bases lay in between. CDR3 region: CASGSGGNEQYF. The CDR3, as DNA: TGTGCCAGCGGCAGTGGGGGCAACGAGCAGTACTTC.

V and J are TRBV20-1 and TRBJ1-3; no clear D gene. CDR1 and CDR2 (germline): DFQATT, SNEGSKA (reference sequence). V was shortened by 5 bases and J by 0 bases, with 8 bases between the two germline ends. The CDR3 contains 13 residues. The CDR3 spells CSAGGRSGNTIYF. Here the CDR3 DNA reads TGCAGTGCTGGCGGACGCTCTGGAAACACCATATATTTT.

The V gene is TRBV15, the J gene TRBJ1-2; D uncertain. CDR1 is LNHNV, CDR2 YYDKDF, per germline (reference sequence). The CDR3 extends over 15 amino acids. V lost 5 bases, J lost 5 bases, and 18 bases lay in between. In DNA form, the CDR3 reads TGTGCCACCAGCCGGGGTGGTGTTTCGGGGTATGGCTACACCTTC. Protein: CATSRGGVSGYGYTF. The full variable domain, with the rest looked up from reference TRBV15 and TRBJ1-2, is DAMVIQNPRYQVTQFGKPVTLSCSQTLNHNVMYWYQQKSSQAPKLLFHYYDKDFNNEADTPDNFQSRRPNTSFCFLDIRSPGLGDTAMYLCATSRGGVSGYGYTFGSGTRLTVV.

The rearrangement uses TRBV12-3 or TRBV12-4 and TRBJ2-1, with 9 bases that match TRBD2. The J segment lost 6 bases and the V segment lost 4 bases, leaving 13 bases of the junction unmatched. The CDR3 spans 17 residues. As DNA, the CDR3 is TGTGCCAGCAGTTCCACTCTCCTAGCGGGACCCTCCAATGAGCAGTTCTTC. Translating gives CASSSTLLAGPSNEQFF.

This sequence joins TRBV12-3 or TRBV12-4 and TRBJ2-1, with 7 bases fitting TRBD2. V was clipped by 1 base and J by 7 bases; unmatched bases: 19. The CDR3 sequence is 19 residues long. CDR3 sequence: CASSLERGGSALRVNEQFF. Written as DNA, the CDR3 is TGTGCCAGCAGTTTAGAACGCGGCGGGAGCGCCCTAAGGGTAAATGAGCAGTTCTTC.

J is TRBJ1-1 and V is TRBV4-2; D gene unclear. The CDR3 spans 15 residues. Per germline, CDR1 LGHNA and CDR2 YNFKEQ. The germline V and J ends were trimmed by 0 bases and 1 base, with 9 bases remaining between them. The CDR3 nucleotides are TGTGCCAGCAGCCAAGATTTTTCGAGGAACACTGAAGCTTTCTTT. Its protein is CASSQDFSRNTEAFF.

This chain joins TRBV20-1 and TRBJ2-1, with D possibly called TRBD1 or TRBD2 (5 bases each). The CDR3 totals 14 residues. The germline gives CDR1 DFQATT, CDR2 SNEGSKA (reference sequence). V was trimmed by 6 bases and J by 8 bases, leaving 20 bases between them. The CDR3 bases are TGCAGTGCCCGTTCGGGGCAGAACATGGATGAGCAGTTCTTC. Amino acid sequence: CSARSGQNMDEQFF.

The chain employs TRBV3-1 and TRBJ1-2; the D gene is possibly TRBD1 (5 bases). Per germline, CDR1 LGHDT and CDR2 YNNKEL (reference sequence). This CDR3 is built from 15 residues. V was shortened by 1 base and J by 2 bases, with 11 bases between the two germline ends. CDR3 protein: CASSQAGSGNYGYTF. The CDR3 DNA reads TGTGCCAGCAGCCAAGCTGGTTCAGGGAACTATGGCTACACCTTC.

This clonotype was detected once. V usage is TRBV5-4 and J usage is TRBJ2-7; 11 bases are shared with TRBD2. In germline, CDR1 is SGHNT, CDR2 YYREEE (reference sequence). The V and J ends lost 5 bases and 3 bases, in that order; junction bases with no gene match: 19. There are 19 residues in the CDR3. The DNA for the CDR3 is TGTGCCAGCAGACAGGGAGGGGCAAGTGGGACTAGCGGAGTCTACGAGCAGTACTTC. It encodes CASRQGGASGTSGVYEQYF.

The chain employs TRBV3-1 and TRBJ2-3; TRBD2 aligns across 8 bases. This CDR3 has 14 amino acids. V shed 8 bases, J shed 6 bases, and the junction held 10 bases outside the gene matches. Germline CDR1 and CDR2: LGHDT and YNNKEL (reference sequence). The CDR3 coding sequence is TGTGCCAGCGAAGGTAGCGGGGACCCGGATACGCAGTATTTT. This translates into CASEGSGDPDTQYF.

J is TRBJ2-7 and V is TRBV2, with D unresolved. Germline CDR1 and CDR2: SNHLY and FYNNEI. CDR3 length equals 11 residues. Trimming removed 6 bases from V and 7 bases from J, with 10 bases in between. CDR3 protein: CASSALGEQYF. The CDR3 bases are TGTGCCAGCAGCGCCCTGGGGGAGCAGTACTTC.

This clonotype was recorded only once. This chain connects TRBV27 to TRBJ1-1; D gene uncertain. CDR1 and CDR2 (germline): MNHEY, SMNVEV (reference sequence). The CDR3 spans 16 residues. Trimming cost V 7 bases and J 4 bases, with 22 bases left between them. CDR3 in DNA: TGTGCCAGCAAACCTCAGGAACAAAACTTCGGCACTGAAGCTTTCTTT. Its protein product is CASKPQEQNFGTEAFF.

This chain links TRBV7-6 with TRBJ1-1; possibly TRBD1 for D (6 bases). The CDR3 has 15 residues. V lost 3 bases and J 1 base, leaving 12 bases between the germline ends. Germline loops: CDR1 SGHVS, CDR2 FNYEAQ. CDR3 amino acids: CASSLSGGGNTEAFF. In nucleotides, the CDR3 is TGTGCCAGCAGCTTGAGCGGAGGGGGGAACACTGAAGCTTTCTTT.

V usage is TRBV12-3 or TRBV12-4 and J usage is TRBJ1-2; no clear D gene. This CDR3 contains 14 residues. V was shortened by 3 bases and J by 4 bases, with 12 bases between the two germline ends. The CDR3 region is CASSLVDGSYGYTF. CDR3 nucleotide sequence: TGTGCCAGCAGTTTGGTGGACGGGAGCTATGGCTACACCTTC.

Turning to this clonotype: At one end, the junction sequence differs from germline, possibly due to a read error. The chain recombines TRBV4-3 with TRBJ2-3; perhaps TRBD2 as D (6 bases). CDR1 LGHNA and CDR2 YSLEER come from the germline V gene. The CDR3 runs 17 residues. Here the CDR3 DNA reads TGCGACAGCAGCCAGGGAAGTTCGGACTATCGCACAGATACGCAGTATTTT. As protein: CDSSQGSSDYRTDTQYF.

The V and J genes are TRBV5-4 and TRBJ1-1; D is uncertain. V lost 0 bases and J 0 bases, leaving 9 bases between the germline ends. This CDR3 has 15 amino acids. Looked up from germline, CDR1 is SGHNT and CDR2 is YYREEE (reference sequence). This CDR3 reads CASSLDKIMNTEAFF. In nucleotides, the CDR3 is TGTGCCAGCAGCTTGGACAAGATCATGAACACTGAAGCTTTCTTT.

The CDR3 coding sequence is TGTGCCAGCAGTACCCGAACCGGGACAGGGAGCGACGAGCAGTACTTC. This translates into CASSTRTGTGSDEQYF. The genes are TRBV28 and TRBJ2-7; 9 bases align to TRBD1. Germline CDR1 MDHEN, CDR2 SYDVKM. The CDR3 extends over 16 amino acids. Trimming cost V 5 bases and J 5 bases; bases outside gene matches: 13.

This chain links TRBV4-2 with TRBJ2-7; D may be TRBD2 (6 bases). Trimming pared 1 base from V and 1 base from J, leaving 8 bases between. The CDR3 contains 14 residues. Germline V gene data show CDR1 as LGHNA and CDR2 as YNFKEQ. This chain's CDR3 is CASSQGDSSYEQYF. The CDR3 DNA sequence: TGTGCCAGCAGCCAAGGGGACTCATCCTACGAGCAGTACTTC.

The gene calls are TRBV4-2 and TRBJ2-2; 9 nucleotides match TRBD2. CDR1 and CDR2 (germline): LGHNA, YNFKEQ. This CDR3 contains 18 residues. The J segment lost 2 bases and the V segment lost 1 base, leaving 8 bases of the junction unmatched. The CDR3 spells CASSQVELAGVNTGELFF. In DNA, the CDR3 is TGTGCCAGCAGCCAAGTAGAATTAGCGGGGGTAAACACCGGGGAGCTGTTTTTT.

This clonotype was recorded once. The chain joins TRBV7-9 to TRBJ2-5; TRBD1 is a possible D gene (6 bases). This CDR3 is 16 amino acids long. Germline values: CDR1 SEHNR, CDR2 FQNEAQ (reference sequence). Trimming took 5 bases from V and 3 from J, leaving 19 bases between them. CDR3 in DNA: TGTGCCAGCAGCAAGTCCCCGACCAGGGGCGAAGAGACCCAGTACTTC. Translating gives CASSKSPTRGEETQYF.